The TCR beta chain described here comes from a study of T-cell memory formation after mild COVID-19. Background on the study: In these data, TCR clusters were largely donor specific.

Per the germline V gene, CDR1 is MNHEY and CDR2 is SVGAGI. The germline V and J ends were trimmed by 0 bases and 5 bases, with 13 bases remaining between them. CDR3 length equals 16 residues. Study results and limitations: CD8+ contracting clones occupied EMRA, while CD4+ ones occupied mainly CM and EM.

TCRdb ran MiXCR on the 5' RACE reads and lists one entry per CDR3 protein. Counted here are about 210,000 distinct CDR3 sequences, 27% occurring once; the ten biggest clones make up roughly 11%. A remark on this clonotype: Its specificity is unknown.

This sequence originates from an adult woman who had mild COVID-19 (a few samples of this study predate the infection). Cell type and time point are not known. The chain joins TRBV6-5 to TRBJ2-2; perhaps TRBD2 as D (7 bases). Sequencing input: PBMCs or a T cell subset sorted from them (not recorded which). This CDR3 reads CASSYSNGGRTGELFF. DNA for the CDR3: TGTGCCAGCAGTTACTCTAACGGGGGGCGGACCGGGGAGCTGTTTTTT.